The next 27 T cell receptor beta chains were all read from a single sample in a study of T cells in Graves' hyperthyroidism and ophthalmopathy. Using RNA transcripts as the source, TCR beta CDR3 regions were amplified. In the first-round RT-PCR of the TCR CDR3, the HTBI primer set was used. In TCRdb, the multiplex PCR reads were re-called with MiXCR into one record per CDR3 protein. The table has roughly 510,000 distinct CDR3 sequences, less than 25% seen once. Sequenced sample: blood. These receptors were obtained from a man younger than 35 with Graves' hyperthyroidism.

In its sample, this clonotype was seen many times. The chain is built from TRBV5-5 and TRBJ1-1; 8 bases line up with TRBD1. The CDR3 spans 16 residues. Germline assignment: CDR1 SGHKS and CDR2 YYEKEE (reference sequence). V trimming: 3 bases; J trimming: 12 bases; junction bases outside the gene matches: 19. CDR3 protein: CASSSKGGTGQSGTFF. As DNA, the CDR3 is TGTGCCAGCAGCTCGAAGGGGGGGACAGGACAATCGGGAACTTTCTTT.

The table lists this clonotype with many counts. The J gene is TRBJ1-5, the V gene TRBV6-5; 8 bases align to TRBD1. Germline lookup yields CDR1 MNHEY and CDR2 SVGAGI. J lost 1 base, V lost 6 bases, and 2 bases had no gene match. The CDR3 loop spans 14 amino acids. The CDR3 loop reads CASRGQVSNQPQHF. DNA for the CDR3: TGTGCCAGCAGGGGACAGGTGAGCAATCAGCCCCAGCATTTT.

This clonotype was seen ten or more times. The chain employs TRBV13 and TRBJ2-7; no clear D gene. Trimming left V 5 bases short and J 0 bases short, with 11 bases between. Per germline, CDR1 PRHDT and CDR2 FYEKMQ (reference sequence). The CDR3 spans 14 residues. CDR3 bases: TGTGCCAGCAGCCCAGCGACCAGCTCCTACGAGCAGTACTTC. The encoded protein is CASSPATSSYEQYF.

The chain couples TRBV13 to TRBJ1-1; D gene unclear. The CDR3 loop spans 14 amino acids. From germline, CDR1 is PRHDT and CDR2 FYEKMQ (reference sequence). Trimming stripped 6 bases from V and 0 bases from J, with 11 bases between. CDR3: CASSYNALNTEAFF. CDR3 nucleotide sequence: TGTGCCAGCAGTTATAACGCCTTGAACACTGAAGCTTTCTTT. The whole variable domain, remainder taken from reference TRBV13 and TRBJ1-1, is AAGVIQSPRHLIKEKRETATLKCYPIPRHDTVYWYQQGPGQDPQFLISFYEKMQSDKGSIPDRFSAQQFSDYHSELNMSSLELGDSALYFCASSYNALNTEAFFGQGTRLTVV.

Many counts were recorded for this clonotype. The chain has TRBV7-9 and TRBJ1-3; D remains ambiguous. Per the germline V gene, CDR1 is SEHNR and CDR2 is FQNEAQ (reference sequence). The CDR3 is 14 amino acids. Trimming pared 5 bases from V and 2 bases from J, leaving 10 bases between. CDR3 region: CASSNRAAGNTIYF. CDR3 sequence (DNA): TGTGCCAGCAGCAACCGGGCCGCTGGAAACACCATATATTTT.

This clonotype was counted between two and nine times. The chain couples TRBV9 to TRBJ1-6; 8 nucleotides agree with TRBD1. Germline V gene data show CDR1 as SGDLS and CDR2 as YYNGEE. The CDR3 totals 14 residues. J lost 6 bases, V lost 4 bases, and 3 bases had no gene match. The CDR3 is CASSIGQGNSPLHF. The CDR3 bases are TGTGCCAGCAGCATCGGACAGGGTAATTCACCCCTCCACTTT. Variable domain in full (rest from reference TRBV9 and TRBJ1-6): DSGVTQTPKHLITATGQRVTLRCSPRSGDLSVYWYQQSLDQGLQFLIQYYNGEERAKGNILERFSAQQFPDLHSELNLSSLELGDSALYFCASSIGQGNSPLHFGNGTRLTVT.

This clonotype occurred many times. The J gene is TRBJ1-5, the V gene TRBV19; D uncertain. The CDR3 is made up of 12 amino acids. Deletions cut 3 bases from V and 6 bases from J, with 6 bases between. Germline V gene data show CDR1 as LNHDA and CDR2 as SQIVND (reference sequence). The CDR3 DNA reads TGTGCCAGTAGTATCAGCTTTCAGCCCCAGCATTTT. It specifies CASSISFQPQHF.

This sequence joins TRBV5-1 and TRBJ2-7; 14 bases agree with TRBD2. J lost 5 bases, V lost 4 bases, and 5 bases had no gene match. The CDR3 covers 15 residues. Germline CDR1 is SGHRS and CDR2 is YFSETQ. The CDR3 loop is CASSHGLAGGNEQYF. CDR3 bases: TGCGCCAGCAGCCACGGACTAGCGGGGGGCAACGAGCAGTACTTC. Variable domain in full (rest from reference TRBV5-1 and TRBJ2-7): KAGVTQTPRYLIKTRGQQVTLSCSPISGHRSVSWYQQTPGQGLQFLFEYFSETQRNKGNFPGRFSGRQFSNSRSEMNVSTLELGDSALYLCASSHGLAGGNEQYFGPGTRLTVT.

This clonotype was seen more than once but under ten times. The chain employs TRBV6-5 and TRBJ2-7, with 9 bases matching TRBD2. The CDR3 is made up of 15 amino acids. J lost 0 bases, V lost 4 bases, and 4 bases had no gene match. Per germline, CDR1 MNHEY and CDR2 SVGAGI. CDR3 protein: CASSSLAGSSYEQYF. The CDR3 bases are TGTGCCAGCAGTTCACTAGCGGGCAGCTCCTACGAGCAGTACTTC.

Many counts were recorded for this clonotype. A junction end diverges from the germline sequence, so it may reflect a read error. The chain couples TRBV7-8 to TRBJ1-5; D ambiguous. Germline V gene sequence: CDR1 SGHVS, CDR2 FQNEAQ. The CDR3 loop spans 17 amino acids. The CDR3 DNA sequence: TGTGCCAGCAGCGCCCAAGGTCGGGCGTATAGCAGTCAGCCCCAGCATTTT. It translates to CASSAQGRAYSSQPQHF.

The V gene is TRBV28, the J gene TRBJ2-7, with 9 bases identical to TRBD2. The CDR3 spans 15 residues. Per germline, CDR1 MDHEN and CDR2 SYDVKM. After removal of 7 bases from V and 3 bases from J, the junction contained 10 bases not matched to a gene. CDR3 DNA: TGTGCCAGCAATCCACCGGGACTAGCAGACTACGAGCAGTACTTC. Its protein is CASNPPGLADYEQYF.

The chain joins TRBV27 to TRBJ2-5; TRBD1 aligns across 7 bases. V dropped 5 bases and J dropped 1; count of bases not matched to a gene: 7. This CDR3 has 15 amino acids. CDR1 is MNHEY, CDR2 SMNVEV, per germline (reference sequence). The CDR3 sequence: CASSPHRGTQETQYF. The CDR3 region has the DNA TGTGCCAGCAGTCCACACAGGGGAACCCAAGAGACCCAGTACTTC.

To note about this clonotype: This may arise from a read error, as a much more abundant clone is one base away. V usage is TRBV6-4 and J usage is TRBJ2-2; no definite D call. Per the germline V gene, CDR1 is MRHNA and CDR2 is SNTAGT. The CDR3 runs to 14 residues. V was pared by 3 bases and J by 6 bases, with 11 bases between. The CDR3 region has the DNA TGTGCCAGCAGTGATGACGGCGGTTCCGGGGAGCTGTTTTTT. It is translated as CASSDDGGSGELFF.

This clonotype was detected ten times or more. The J gene is TRBJ1-1, the V gene TRBV4-1, with D unclear. CDR1 and CDR2 (germline): MGHRA, YSYEKL. The CDR3 length is 16 residues. Between the trimmed V and J ends, which lost 1 base and 0 bases, there was a span of 12 bases. In DNA, the CDR3 is TGCGCCAGCAGCCAAGGAGGACTCTCGATGAACACTGAAGCTTTCTTT. It codes for CASSQGGLSMNTEAFF.

This clonotype has only a few counts. The CDR3 is CASSVEAGLAGSSYEQYF. In DNA, the CDR3 is TGTGCCAGCAGCGTAGAGGCGGGACTAGCGGGGAGCTCCTACGAGCAGTACTTC. The chain has TRBV9 and TRBJ2-7, with 13 bases that match TRBD2. Germline V lookup: CDR1 SGDLS, CDR2 YYNGEE. This CDR3 is 18 amino acids long. Trimming took 0 bases from V and 0 from J; bases not matched to a gene: 6.

This clonotype was found many times. This rearrangement joins TRBV12-3 or TRBV12-4 to TRBJ1-2; D gene ambiguous. Trimming cost V 6 bases and J 8 bases, with 16 bases left between them. This CDR3 contains 13 residues. DNA of the CDR3: TGTGCCAGCAGCCCTGTAGACGGTAGGGGCTACACCTTC. Protein sequence: CASSPVDGRGYTF.

This clonotype was picked up a small number of times. This rearrangement joins TRBV20-1 to TRBJ2-2, with D unresolved. V shed 0 bases and J shed 0 bases, with 8 bases lying between them. The CDR3 runs 15 residues. Germline V gene lookup returns CDR1 DFQATT and CDR2 SNEGSKA (reference sequence). CDR3 amino acids: CSARDASSNTGELFF. CDR3 nucleotide sequence: TGCAGTGCTAGAGATGCCAGCTCGAACACCGGGGAGCTGTTTTTT.

In its sample, this clonotype was seen many times. The chain links TRBV30 to TRBJ1-1; D is ambiguous. The length of the CDR3 is 14 residues. V was clipped by 0 bases and J by 0 bases, with 8 bases between them. Germline CDR1 GTSNPN, CDR2 SVGIG (reference sequence). The CDR3 coding sequence is TGTGCCTGGAGTGTACTGGCAGTGAACACTGAAGCTTTCTTT. Translated, it gives CAWSVLAVNTEAFF.

This clonotype was recorded many times. A much larger clone is a single base away; this may be a read error. The chain recombines TRBV6-5 with TRBJ1-1; TRBD1 matches at 7 bases. In germline, CDR1 is MNHEY, CDR2 SVGAGI. Losses at the gene ends were 5 bases for V and 1 base for J; bases not matched to a gene: 4. The CDR3 sequence is 14 residues long. CDR3 residues: CASSNRGTNTEAFF. The CDR3, as DNA: TGTGCCAGCAGTAACAGGGGCACGAACACTGAAGCTTTCTTT.

The V call is TRBV24-1, the J call TRBJ2-5; D perhaps matches TRBD1 (6 bases). From germline, CDR1 is KGHDR and CDR2 SFDVKD. CDR3 length: 13 amino acids. V was shortened by 6 bases and J by 5 bases, with 12 bases between the two germline ends. The CDR3 nucleotides read TGTGCCACCAGTATGCCAGGGGATGAGACCCAGTACTTC. Translated, it gives CATSMPGDETQYF.

Ten or more counts support this clonotype. V usage is TRBV12-3 or TRBV12-4 and J usage is TRBJ1-1, with 10 bases fitting TRBD1. The CDR3 is made up of 14 amino acids. V lost 2 bases to trimming and J lost 7 bases; unmatched junction nucleotides: 4. The CDR3: CASSLSGQGREAFF. CDR3 nucleotides: TGTGCCAGCAGTTTATCGGGACAGGGGCGTGAAGCTTTCTTT.

This clonotype was observed at least ten times. CDR3 in amino acids: CASSVMENTEAFF. The CDR3 DNA reads TGTGCCAGCAGTGTTATGGAGAACACTGAAGCTTTCTTT. The chain is built from TRBV6-1 and TRBJ1-1; D remains unclear. V shed 4 bases and J shed 1 base, with 7 bases lying between them. Germline lookup yields CDR1 MNHNS and CDR2 SASEGT. CDR3 length equals 13 residues.

This clonotype was seen at least ten times. The CDR3 loop is CASSSQDRSYGYTF. The DNA for the CDR3 is TGTGCCAGCAGCTCGCAGGACAGGAGTTATGGCTACACCTTC. This chain links TRBV13 with TRBJ1-2; 7 nucleotides line up with TRBD1. CDR1 is PRHDT, CDR2 FYEKMQ, per germline (reference sequence). Trimming took 4 bases from V and 5 from J; bases not matched to a gene: 7. There are 14 residues in the CDR3. Combining the CDR3 with reference TRBV13 and TRBJ1-2 gives the whole variable domain AAGVIQSPRHLIKEKRETATLKCYPIPRHDTVYWYQQGPGQDPQFLISFYEKMQSDKGSIPDRFSAQQFSDYHSELNMSSLELGDSALYFCASSSQDRSYGYTFGSGTRLTVV.

This clonotype was counted between two and nine times. DNA of the CDR3: TGTGCCAGCTCACCGGTGACAGGGAGACCCTACGAGCAGTACTTC. Translating gives CASSPVTGRPYEQYF. The V gene is TRBV18, the J gene TRBJ2-7, with 7 positions matching TRBD1. The V gene end was trimmed by 3 bases and the J gene end by 2 bases; junction bases not matched to a gene: 7. Germline V CDR1 and CDR2: KGHSH, LQKENI. This CDR3 spans 15 amino acids.

This clonotype was observed at least ten times. This chain joins TRBV10-1 and TRBJ2-5; D perhaps matches TRBD1 (7 bases). The V end was cut by 11 bases, the J end by 3 bases, with 16 bases between. The germline V gene has CDR1 WNHNN and CDR2 SYGVQD (reference sequence). The CDR3 covers 13 residues. DNA of the CDR3: TGCGCCCGCGCGGGACAGCCAAAAGAGACCCAGTACTTC. Its protein product is CARAGQPKETQYF.

This clonotype is a singleton in its sample. One end of the junction is discordant with germline, which a read error may explain. The chain carries TRBV30 and TRBJ2-7; D call uncertain. CDR1 and CDR2 from the germline V gene are GTSNPN and SVGIG (reference sequence). The CDR3 extends over 11 amino acids. CDR3 sequence: CAWVYHYDQYF. The CDR3 bases are TGTGCCTGGGTCTATCACTACGATCAGTACTTC.

This clonotype was seen a few times. V and J are TRBV28 and TRBJ1-5; TRBD1 matches 7 bases. Unmatched junction bases numbered 5, after V lost 1 base and J lost 2 bases. CDR1 and CDR2 from the germline V gene are MDHEN and SYDVKM. CDR3 size: 16 residues. The CDR3 bases are TGTGCCAGCAGTTTATTATTCGGGACAGGCAATCAGCCCCAGCATTTT. As protein: CASSLLFGTGNQPQHF.